This T cell receptor beta chain was identified in a study of beta chain features in type 1 diabetes. Study results and caveats: Moderately but significantly shorter TCRB CDR3s were found in Type 1 diabetes patients in all four CD4+ subsets.

Expressed TCRB transcripts were sequenced because the entire RNA isolate underwent reverse transcription. Clones were read by immunoSEQ multiplex PCR, and TCRdb kept only the in-frame ones, dropping some. The sample includes under 350,000 clones, approximately 25% seen only once; the top ten take about 0.012%. On this clone itself: Its antigen is still unknown.

CDR1 and CDR2 (germline): SQVTM, ANQGSEA. Between the trimmed V and J ends, which lost 5 bases and 1 base, there was a span of 11 bases. This CDR3 spans 13 amino acids. The sample was naive CD4+ T cells from blood. The receptor comes from a woman aged 25 to 45 with type 1 diabetes. V is TRBV29-1 and J is TRBJ1-1, with D possibly TRBD1 on 5 matching bases. The DNA of the CDR3 is TGCAGCGTTCGGGGGGTCCGGAACACTGAAGCTTTCTTT. It yields the protein CSVRGVRNTEAFF.